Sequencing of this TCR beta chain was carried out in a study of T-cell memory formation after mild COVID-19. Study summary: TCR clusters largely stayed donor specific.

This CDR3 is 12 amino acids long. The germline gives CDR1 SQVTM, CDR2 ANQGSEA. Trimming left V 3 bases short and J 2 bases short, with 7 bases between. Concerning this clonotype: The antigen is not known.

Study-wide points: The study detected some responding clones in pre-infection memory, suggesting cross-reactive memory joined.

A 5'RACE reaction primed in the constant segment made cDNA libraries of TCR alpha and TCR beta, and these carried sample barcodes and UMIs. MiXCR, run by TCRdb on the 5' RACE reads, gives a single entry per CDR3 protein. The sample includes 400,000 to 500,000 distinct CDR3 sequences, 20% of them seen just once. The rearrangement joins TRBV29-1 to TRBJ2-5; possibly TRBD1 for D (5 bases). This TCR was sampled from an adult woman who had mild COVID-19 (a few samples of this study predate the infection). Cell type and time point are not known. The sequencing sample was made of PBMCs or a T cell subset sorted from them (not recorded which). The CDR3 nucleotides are TGCAGCGTTGACCACAGGCAAGAGACCCAGTACTTC. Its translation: CSVDHRQETQYF.